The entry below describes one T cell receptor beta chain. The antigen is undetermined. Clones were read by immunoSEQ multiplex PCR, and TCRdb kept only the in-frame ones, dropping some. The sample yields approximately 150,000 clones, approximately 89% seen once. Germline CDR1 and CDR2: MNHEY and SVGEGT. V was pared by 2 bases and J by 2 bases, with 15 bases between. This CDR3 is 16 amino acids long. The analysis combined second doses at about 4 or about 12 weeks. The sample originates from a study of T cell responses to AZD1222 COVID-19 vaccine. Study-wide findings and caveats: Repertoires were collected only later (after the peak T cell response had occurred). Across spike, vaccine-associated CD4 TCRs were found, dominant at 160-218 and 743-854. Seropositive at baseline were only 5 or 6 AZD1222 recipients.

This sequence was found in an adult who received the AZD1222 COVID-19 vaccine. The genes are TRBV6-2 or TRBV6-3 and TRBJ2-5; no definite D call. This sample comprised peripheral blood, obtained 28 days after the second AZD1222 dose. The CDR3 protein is CASSYGVSGRQETQYF. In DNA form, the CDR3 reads TGTGCCAGCAGTTACGGGGTATCGGGCAGACAAGAGACCCAGTACTTC.